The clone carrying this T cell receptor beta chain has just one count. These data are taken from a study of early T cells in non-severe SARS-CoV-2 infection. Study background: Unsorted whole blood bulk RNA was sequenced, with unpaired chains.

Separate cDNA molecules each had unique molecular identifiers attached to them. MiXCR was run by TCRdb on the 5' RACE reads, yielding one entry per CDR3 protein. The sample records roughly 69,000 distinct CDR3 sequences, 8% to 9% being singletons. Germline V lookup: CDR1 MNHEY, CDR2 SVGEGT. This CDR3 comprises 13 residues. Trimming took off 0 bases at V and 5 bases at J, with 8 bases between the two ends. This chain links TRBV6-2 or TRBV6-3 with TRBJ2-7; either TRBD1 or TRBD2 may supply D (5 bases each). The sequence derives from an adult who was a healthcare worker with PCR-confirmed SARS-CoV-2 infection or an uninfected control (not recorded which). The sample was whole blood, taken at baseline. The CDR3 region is CASSYSRGNEQYF. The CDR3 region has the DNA TGTGCCAGCAGTTACTCGAGGGGAAACGAGCAGTACTTC.